This T cell receptor beta chain appears in the sequencing data of a study of blood T cell repertoires in COVID-19. Study as a whole: Some COVID-19 samples were acute and others convalescent; all came from the United States, Italy and Spain. In each case, the material was cDNA or gDNA derived from T cells, B-cell-depleted T cells, or PBMCs.

This CDR3 is built from 17 residues. Germline-derived CDR1 and CDR2 are SGHDT and YYEEEE. V shed 0 bases and J 0 bases; nucleotides not matched to a gene: 5. Repertoires were generated with immunoSEQ multiplex PCR, while TCRdb's copy carries only in-frame clones and drops some. The repertoire includes 65,000 to 85,000 clones, over 70% of them detected once, and approximately 15% sits in the top ten. The chain combines TRBV5-6 with TRBJ2-1, with 8 bases lining up with TRBD1. This receptor was obtained from a human donor in a cohort sampled during active COVID-19. The material sequenced was peripheral blood. This chain's CDR3 is CASSLGGQVISYNEQFF. For the CDR3, the DNA is TGTGCCAGCAGCTTGGGGGGACAGGTTATCTCCTACAATGAGCAGTTCTTC.